The 2 T cell receptor beta chains below all came from one sample that was sequenced in a study of blood T cell repertoires in COVID-19. The assay was immunoSEQ multiplex PCR, and TCRdb's table has in-frame clones only and misses some. The repertoire has fewer than 350,000 clones, approximately 91% of them found once; the top ten carry approximately 8.8%. Sequenced sample: peripheral blood. The receptors were gathered from a man younger than 35 with active or convalescent COVID-19.

CDR3: CAIRGDRGRANYGYTF. The DNA of the CDR3 is TGTGCCATCAGGGGGGACAGGGGGAGAGCTAACTATGGCTACACCTTC. This rearrangement joins TRBV10-3 to TRBJ1-2; 11 bases match TRBD1. The CDR3 length is 16 residues. Germline V gene sequence: CDR1 ENHRY, CDR2 SYGVKD. V shed 6 bases and J 0 bases; nucleotides not matched to a gene: 6.

The chain has TRBV14 and TRBJ1-5; tentatively, D is TRBD1 (6 bases). Germline V gene sequence: CDR1 SGHDN, CDR2 FVKESK. The CDR3 is made up of 18 amino acids. V lost 4 bases to trimming and J lost 0 bases, with 19 bases between them. The CDR3 loop is CASSPTNDRTVSNQPQHF. In DNA, the CDR3 is TGTGCCAGCAGCCCAACGAACGACAGGACCGTTAGCAATCAGCCCCAGCATTTT.